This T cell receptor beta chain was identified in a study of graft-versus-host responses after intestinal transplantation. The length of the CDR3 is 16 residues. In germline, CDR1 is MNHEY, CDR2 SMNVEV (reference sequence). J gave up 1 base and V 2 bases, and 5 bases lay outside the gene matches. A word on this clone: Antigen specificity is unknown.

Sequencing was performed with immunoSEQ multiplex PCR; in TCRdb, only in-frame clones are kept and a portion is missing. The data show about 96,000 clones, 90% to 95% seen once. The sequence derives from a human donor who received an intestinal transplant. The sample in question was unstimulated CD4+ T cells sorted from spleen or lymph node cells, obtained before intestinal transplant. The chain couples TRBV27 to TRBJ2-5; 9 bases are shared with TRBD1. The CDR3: CASSLGTGPFQETQYF. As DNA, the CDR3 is TGTGCCAGCAGTTTAGGGACAGGGCCTTTCCAAGAGACCCAGTACTTC.